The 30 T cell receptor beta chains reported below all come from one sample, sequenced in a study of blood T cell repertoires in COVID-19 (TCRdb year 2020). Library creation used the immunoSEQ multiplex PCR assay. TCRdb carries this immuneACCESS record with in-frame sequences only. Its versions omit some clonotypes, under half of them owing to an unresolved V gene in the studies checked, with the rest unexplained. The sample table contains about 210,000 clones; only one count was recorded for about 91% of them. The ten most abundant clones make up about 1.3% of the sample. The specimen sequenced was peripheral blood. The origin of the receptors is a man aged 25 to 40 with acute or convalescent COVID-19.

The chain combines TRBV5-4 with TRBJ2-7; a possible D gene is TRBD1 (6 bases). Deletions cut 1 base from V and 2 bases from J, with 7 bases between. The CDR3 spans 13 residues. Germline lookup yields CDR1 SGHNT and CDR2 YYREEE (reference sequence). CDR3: CASSLNRAYEQYF. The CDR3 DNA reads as TGTGCCAGCAGCTTGAACAGGGCCTACGAGCAGTACTTC. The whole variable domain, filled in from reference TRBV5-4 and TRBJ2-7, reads ETGVTQSPTHLIKTRGQQVTLRCSSQSGHNTVSWYQQALGQGPQFIFQYYREEENGRGNFPPRFSGLQFPNYSSELNVNALELDDSALYLCASSLNRAYEQYFGPGTRLTVT.

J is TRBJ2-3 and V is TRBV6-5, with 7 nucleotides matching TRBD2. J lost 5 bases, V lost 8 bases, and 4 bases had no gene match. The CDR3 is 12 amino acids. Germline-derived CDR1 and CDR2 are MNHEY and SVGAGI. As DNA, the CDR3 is TGTGCCAGCGGGCGGGAGCGAGATACGCAGTATTTT. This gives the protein CASGRERDTQYF.

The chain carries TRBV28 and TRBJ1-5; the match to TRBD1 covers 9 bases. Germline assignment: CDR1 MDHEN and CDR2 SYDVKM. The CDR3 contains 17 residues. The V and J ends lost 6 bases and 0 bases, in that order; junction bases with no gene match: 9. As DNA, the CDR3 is TGTGCCAGCAGGAGCCGACAGGGGGGATATAGCAATCAGCCCCAGCATTTT. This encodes CASRSRQGGYSNQPQHF.

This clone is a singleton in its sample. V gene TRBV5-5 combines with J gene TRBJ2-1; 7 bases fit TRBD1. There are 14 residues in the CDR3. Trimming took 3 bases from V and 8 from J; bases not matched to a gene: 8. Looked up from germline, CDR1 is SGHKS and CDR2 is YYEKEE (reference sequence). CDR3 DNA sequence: TGTGCCAGCAGCTCCCAGACAGGGTTCGATGAGCAGTTCTTC. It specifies CASSSQTGFDEQFF. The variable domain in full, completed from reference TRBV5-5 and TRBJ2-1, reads DAGVTQSPTHLIKTRGQQVTLRCSPISGHKSVSWYQQVLGQGPQFIFQYYEKEERGRGNFPDRFSARQFPNYSSELNVNALLLGDSALYLCASSSQTGFDEQFFGPGTRLTVL.

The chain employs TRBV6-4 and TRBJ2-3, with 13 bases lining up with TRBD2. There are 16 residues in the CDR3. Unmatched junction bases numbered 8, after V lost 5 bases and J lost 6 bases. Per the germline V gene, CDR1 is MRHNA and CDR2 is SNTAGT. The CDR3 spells CASSNGLAGVMDTQYF. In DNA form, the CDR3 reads TGTGCCAGCAGTAACGGACTAGCGGGGGTAATGGATACGCAGTATTTT.

The CDR3 loop is CASSFWGVDTIYF. Written as DNA, the CDR3 is TGTGCCAGCAGTTTTTGGGGGGTTGACACCATATATTTT. V and J are TRBV28 and TRBJ1-3, with D perhaps matching TRBD1 (5 bases). The CDR3 has 13 amino acids. Germline V gives CDR1 MDHEN, CDR2 SYDVKM. V dropped 3 bases and J dropped 8 bases, with 11 bases sitting between them.

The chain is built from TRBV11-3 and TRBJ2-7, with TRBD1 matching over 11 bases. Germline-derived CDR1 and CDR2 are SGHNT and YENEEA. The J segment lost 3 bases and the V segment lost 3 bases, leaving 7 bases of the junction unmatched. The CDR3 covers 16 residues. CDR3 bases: TGTGCCAGCAGCTTGGGACCGGGACAGGGGGTCTACGAGCAGTACTTC. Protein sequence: CASSLGPGQGVYEQYF.

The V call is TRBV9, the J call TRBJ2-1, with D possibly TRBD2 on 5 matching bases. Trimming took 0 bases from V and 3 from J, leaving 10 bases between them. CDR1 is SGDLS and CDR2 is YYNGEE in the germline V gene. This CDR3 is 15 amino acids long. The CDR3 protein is CASSVAGNNYNEQFF. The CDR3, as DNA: TGTGCCAGCAGCGTAGCGGGAAACAACTACAATGAGCAGTTCTTC.

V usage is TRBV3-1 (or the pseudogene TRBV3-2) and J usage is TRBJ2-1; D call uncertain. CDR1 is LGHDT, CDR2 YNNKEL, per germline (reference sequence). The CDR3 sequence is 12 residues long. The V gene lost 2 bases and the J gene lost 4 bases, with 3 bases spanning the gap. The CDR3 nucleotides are TGTGCCAGCAGCCAATCGTACAATGAGCAGTTCTTC. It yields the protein CASSQSYNEQFF.

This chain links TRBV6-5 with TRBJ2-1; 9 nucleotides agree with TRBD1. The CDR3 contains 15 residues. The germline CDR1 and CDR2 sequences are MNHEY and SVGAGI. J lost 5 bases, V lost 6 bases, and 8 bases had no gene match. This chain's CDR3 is CASRSGTGLNNEQFF. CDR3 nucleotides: TGTGCCAGCAGATCCGGGACAGGGCTTAACAATGAGCAGTTCTTC.

CDR3 DNA: TGTGCCAGCAGTGAAAGGGGCAGGGGAGACGAGCAGTACTTC. Translated: CASSERGRGDEQYF. The rearrangement links TRBV2 to TRBJ2-7; D is perhaps TRBD1 (6 bases). Germline values: CDR1 SNHLY, CDR2 FYNNEI. Trimming shortened V by 2 bases and J by 5 bases, and 13 bases separated the two germline ends. The CDR3 runs 14 residues.

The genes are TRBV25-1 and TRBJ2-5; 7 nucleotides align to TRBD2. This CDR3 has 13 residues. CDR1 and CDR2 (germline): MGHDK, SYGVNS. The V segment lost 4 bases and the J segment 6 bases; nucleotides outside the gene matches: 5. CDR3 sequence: CASSVPGTKTQYF. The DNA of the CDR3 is TGTGCCAGCAGTGTCCCGGGGACTAAGACCCAGTACTTC.

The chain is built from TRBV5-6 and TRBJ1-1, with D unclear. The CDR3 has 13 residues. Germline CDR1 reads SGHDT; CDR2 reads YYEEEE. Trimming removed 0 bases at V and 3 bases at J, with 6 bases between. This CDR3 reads CASSLVADTEAFF. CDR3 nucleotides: TGTGCCAGCAGCTTGGTCGCAGACACTGAAGCTTTCTTT.

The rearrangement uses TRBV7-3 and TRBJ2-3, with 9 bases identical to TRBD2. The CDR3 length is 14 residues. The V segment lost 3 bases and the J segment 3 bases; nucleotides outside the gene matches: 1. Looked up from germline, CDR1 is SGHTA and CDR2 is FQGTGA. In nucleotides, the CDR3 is TGTGCCAGCAGCTTGGGACTAGCAACAGATACGCAGTATTTT. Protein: CASSLGLATDTQYF. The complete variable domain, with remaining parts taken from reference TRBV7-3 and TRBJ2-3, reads GAGVSQTPSNKVTEKGKYVELRCDPISGHTALYWYRQSLGQGPEFLIYFQGTGAADDSGLPNDRFFAVRPEGSVSTLKIQRTERGDSAVYLCASSLGLATDTQYFGPGTRLTVL.

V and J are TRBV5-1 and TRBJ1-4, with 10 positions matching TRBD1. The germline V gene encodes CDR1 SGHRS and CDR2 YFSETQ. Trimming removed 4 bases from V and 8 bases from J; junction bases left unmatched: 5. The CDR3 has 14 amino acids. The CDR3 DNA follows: TGCGCCAGCAGCATGGGACAGGGGTACGAAAAACTGTTTTTT. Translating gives CASSMGQGYEKLFF.

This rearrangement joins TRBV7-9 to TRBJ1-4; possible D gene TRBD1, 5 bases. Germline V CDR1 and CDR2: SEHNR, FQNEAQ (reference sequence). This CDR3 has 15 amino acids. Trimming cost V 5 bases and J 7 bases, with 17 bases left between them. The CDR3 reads CASSTYSGDSEKLFF. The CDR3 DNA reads TGTGCCAGCAGCACGTACTCCGGAGACAGTGAAAAACTGTTTTTT.

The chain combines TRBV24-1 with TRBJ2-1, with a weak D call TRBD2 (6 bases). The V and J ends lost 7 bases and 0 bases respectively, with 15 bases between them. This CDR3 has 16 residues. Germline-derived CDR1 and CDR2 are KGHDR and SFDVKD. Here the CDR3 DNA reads TGTGCCACCAGCGACGCTAGCGTCAGCTCCTACAATGAGCAGTTCTTC. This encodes CATSDASVSSYNEQFF.

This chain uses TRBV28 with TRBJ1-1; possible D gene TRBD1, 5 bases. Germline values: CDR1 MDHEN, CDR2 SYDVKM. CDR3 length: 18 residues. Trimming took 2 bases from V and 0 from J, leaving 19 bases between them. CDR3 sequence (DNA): TGTGCCAGCAGTTTAGGGGACTATGGCGGGTGGTTGAACACTGAAGCTTTCTTT. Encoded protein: CASSLGDYGGWLNTEAFF.

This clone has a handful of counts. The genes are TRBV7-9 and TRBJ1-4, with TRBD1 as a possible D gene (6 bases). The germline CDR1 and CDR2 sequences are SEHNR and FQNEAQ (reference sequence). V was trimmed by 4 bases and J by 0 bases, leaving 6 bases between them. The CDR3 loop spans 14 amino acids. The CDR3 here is CASSSGATNEKLFF. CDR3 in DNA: TGTGCCAGCAGCTCAGGGGCAACTAATGAAAAACTGTTTTTT.

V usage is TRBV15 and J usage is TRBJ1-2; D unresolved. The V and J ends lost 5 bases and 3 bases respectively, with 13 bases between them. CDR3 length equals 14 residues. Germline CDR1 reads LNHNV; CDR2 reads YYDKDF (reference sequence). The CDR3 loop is CATSPSTGDYGYTF. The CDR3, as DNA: TGTGCCACCAGCCCTAGCACCGGGGACTATGGCTACACCTTC.

The CDR3 loop reads CASSQGGVATNEKLFF. In DNA form, the CDR3 reads TGCGCCAGCAGCCAAGGCGGGGTTGCAACTAATGAAAAACTGTTTTTT. This chain joins TRBV4-1 and TRBJ1-4, with no clear D. This CDR3 region has 16 residues. The ends were cut back, 1 base at V and 0 bases at J, with 9 bases in the middle. Germline CDR1 and CDR2: MGHRA and YSYEKL.

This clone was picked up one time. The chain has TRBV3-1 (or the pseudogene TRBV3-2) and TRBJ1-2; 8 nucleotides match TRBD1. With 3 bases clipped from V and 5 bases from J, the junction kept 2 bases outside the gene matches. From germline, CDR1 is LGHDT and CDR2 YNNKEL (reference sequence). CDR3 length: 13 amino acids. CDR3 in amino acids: CASSQTGAYGYTF. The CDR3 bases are TGTGCCAGCAGCCAGACAGGGGCATATGGCTACACCTTC.

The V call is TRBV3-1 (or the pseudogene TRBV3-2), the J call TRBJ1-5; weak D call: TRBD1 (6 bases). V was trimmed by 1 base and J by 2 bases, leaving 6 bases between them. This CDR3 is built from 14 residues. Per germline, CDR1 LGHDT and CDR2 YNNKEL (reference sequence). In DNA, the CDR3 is TGTGCCAGCAGCCAAGCAGGGGGCAATCAGCCCCAGCATTTT. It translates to CASSQAGGNQPQHF.

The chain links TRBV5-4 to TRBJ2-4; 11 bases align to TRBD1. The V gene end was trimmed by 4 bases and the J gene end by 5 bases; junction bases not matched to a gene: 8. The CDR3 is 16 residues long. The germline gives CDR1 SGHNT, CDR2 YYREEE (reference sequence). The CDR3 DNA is TGTGCCAGCAGCAGTGGGACAGGGGGATTTGAAAACATTCAGTACTTC. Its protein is CASSSGTGGFENIQYF.

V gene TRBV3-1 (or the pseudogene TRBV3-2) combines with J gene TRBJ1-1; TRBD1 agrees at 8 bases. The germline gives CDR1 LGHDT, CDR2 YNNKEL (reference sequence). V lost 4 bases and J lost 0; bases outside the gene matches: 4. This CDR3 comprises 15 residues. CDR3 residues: CASSLRTGMNTEAFF. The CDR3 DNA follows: TGTGCCAGCAGCCTCAGGACAGGGATGAACACTGAAGCTTTCTTT.

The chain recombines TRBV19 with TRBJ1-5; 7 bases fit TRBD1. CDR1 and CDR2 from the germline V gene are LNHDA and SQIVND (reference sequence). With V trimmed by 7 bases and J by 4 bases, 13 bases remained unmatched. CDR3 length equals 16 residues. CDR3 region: CASTFKSQGMNQPQHF. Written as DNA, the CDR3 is TGTGCCAGTACGTTCAAGTCACAGGGGATGAATCAGCCCCAGCATTTT.

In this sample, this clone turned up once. The CDR3 DNA follows: TGCAGCGTTGATCCCTGGGGGACAGTAGCGGGAGTAGCCAAAGAGACCCAGTACTTC. Translated: CSVDPWGTVAGVAKETQYF. This chain links TRBV29-1 with TRBJ2-5; 9 nucleotides align to TRBD2. The germline V gene encodes CDR1 SQVTM and CDR2 ANQGSEA. J lost 3 bases, V lost 3 bases, and 20 bases had no gene match. The CDR3 sequence is 19 residues long.

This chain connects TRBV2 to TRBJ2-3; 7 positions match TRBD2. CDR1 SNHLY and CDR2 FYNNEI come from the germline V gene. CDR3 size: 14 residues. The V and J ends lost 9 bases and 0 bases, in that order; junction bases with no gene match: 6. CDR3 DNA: TGTGCCAGAAGACTTAGCGGGAGCACAGATACGCAGTATTTT. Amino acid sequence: CARRLSGSTDTQYF.

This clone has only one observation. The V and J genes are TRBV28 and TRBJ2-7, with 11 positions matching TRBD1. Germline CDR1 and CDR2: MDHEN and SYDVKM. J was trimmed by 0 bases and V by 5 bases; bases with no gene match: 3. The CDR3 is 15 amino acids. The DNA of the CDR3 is TGTGCCAGCAGTAAGGACAGGGGGCACTCCTACGAGCAGTACTTC. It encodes CASSKDRGHSYEQYF.

The CDR3 nucleotides are TGTGCCAGCACCGAGGGCTACGAGCAGTACTTC. It yields the protein CASTEGYEQYF. The chain recombines TRBV6-6 with TRBJ2-7; a weak D match, TRBD2 (5 bases). Germline assignment: CDR1 MNHNY and CDR2 SVGAGI (reference sequence). This CDR3 region has 11 residues. V was shortened by 7 bases and J by 3 bases, with 7 bases between the two germline ends.